Listed below are T cell receptor beta chains from one sample, sequenced in a study of CD8+ T cells in alopecia areata. Method: immunoSEQ multiplex PCR; TCRdb's copy keeps in-frame clones and lacks some. This table holds 150,000 to 200,000 clones, roughly two thirds found once. Here the sequenced sample was CD4+ T cells sorted from blood, taken at week 4, from a patient treated with tofacitinib. These receptors were obtained from a human donor with alopecia areata. CDR3s include the opening cysteine and the closing phenylalanine or tryptophan. A D gene is named only where the DNA matches it firmly. The size field is filled for only some rows; it gives once, few, many or a size class.

V: TRBV9; D: NA; J: TRBJ2-2; size: NA; CDR3: CASTRDFNTGELFF; DNA: TGTGCCAGCACCCGGGACTTCAACACCGGGGAGCTGTTTTTT
V: TRBV6-1; D: NA; J: TRBJ2-3; size: NA; CDR3: CASSDRGGLYTDTQYF; DNA: TGTGCCAGCAGTGATCGTGGGGGATTATACACAGATACGCAGTATTTT
V: TRBV10-3; D: TRBD1; J: TRBJ1-2; size: few; CDR3: CAITGTGRDYTF; DNA: TGTGCCATCACCGGGACAGGGAGGGACTACACCTTC
V: TRBV7-6; D: NA; J: TRBJ1-1; size: NA; CDR3: CASSHDTEAFF; DNA: TGTGCCAGCAGCCACGACACTGAAGCTTTCTTT
V: TRBV19; D: TRBD1; J: TRBJ2-2; size: NA; CDR3: CASSPTGTGITGELFF; DNA: TGTGCCAGTAGTCCGACCGGGACAGGGATAACCGGGGAGCTGTTTTTT
V: TRBV4-3; D: NA; J: TRBJ1-2; size: NA; CDR3: CASSQALGLRGYTF; DNA: TGCGCCAGCAGCCAAGCGTTAGGGCTTCGTGGCTACACCTTC
V: TRBV4-3; D: NA; J: TRBJ2-3; size: NA; CDR3: CASSQGGKDTQYF; DNA: TGCGCCAGCAGCCAAGGGGGGAAAGATACGCAGTATTTT
V: TRBV29-1; D: NA; J: TRBJ2-6; size: NA; CDR3: CSVEDHRAGANVLTF; DNA: TGCAGCGTTGAAGATCACAGGGCTGGGGCCAACGTCCTGACTTTC
V: TRBV6-5; D: NA; J: TRBJ1-1; size: NA; CDR3: CASSYERRAFF; DNA: TGTGCCAGCAGTTACGAGCGCCGCGCTTTCTTT
V: TRBV29-1; D: NA; J: TRBJ2-3; size: NA; CDR3: CSASSGRSAESTDTQYF; DNA: TGCAGCGCCTCCTCAGGGAGGAGTGCCGAGAGCACAGATACGCAGTATTTT
V: TRBV7-9; D: NA; J: TRBJ2-2; size: NA; CDR3: CASRLQGTGELFF; DNA: TGTGCCAGCAGGTTGCAGGGCACCGGGGAGCTGTTTTTT
V: TRBV2; D: NA; J: TRBJ2-5; size: NA; CDR3: CASSDETGGETQYF; DNA: TGTGCCAGCAGTGACGAGACAGGAGGAGAGACCCAGTACTTC
V: TRBV30; D: TRBD2; J: TRBJ2-7; size: NA; CDR3: CAWSGSGGGEQYF; DNA: TGTGCCTGGAGTGGTAGCGGGGGCGGCGAGCAGTACTTC
V: TRBV11-2; D: TRBD1; J: TRBJ1-3; size: NA; CDR3: CASSSGQGTGNTIYF; DNA: TGTGCCAGCAGCTCTGGACAGGGGACTGGAAACACCATATATTTT